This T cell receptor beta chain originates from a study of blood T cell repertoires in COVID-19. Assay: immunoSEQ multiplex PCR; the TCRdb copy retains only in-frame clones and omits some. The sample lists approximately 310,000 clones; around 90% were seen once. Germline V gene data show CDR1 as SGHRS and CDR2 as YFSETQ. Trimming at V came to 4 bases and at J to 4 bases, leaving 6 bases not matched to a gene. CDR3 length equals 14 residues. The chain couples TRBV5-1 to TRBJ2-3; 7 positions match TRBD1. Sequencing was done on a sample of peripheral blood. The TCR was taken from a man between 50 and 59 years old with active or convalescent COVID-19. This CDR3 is CASSPPQGADTQYF. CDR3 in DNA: TGCGCCAGCAGCCCTCCTCAGGGGGCAGATACGCAGTATTTT.